This entry is about one T cell receptor (beta chain). The antigen remains unidentified. The data stem from a study of Ad26.COV2.S vaccination and SARS-CoV-2 variants. Study-wide findings and caveats: It was vaccine recipients, not placebo recipients, who had the higher spike-specific TCR breadth.

The data were produced by immunoSEQ multiplex PCR, yet TCRdb's version contains in-frame clones alone and is incomplete. The table has a few hundred thousand clones, roughly 84% seen once. Treatment indicated: roughly 18 received Ad26.COV2.S at low or high dose, single or two shots; five or six received placebo; per-sample allocation not given. Sampling took place 63 days after the first vaccine or placebo injection. The V gene's germline CDR1 is SNHLY and CDR2 FYNNEI. The CDR3 is 14 amino acids. Trimming took 7 bases from V and 1 from J, leaving 8 bases between them. The source was peripheral blood, collected in a trial of Ad26.COV2.S vaccine versus placebo. This clonotype was obtained from a person between 18 and 60 years old who received the Ad26.COV2.S COVID-19 vaccine or a placebo. The chain recombines TRBV2 with TRBJ2-6; no firm D call. The CDR3 DNA is TGTGCCAGCACGATAGGGTCTGGGGCCAACGTCCTGACTTTC. It specifies CASTIGSGANVLTF.